One sample yielded the 21 T cell receptor beta chains listed below, sequenced in a study of vaccination and CD4 T cells after COVID-19. Documented treatment: roughly ten-day PBMC culture with coronavirus spike peptide pools or control peptides (ViraFEST assay). What these receptors recognize is not known. An Oncomine TCR Beta short-read assay was used to sequence the DNA from cultured CD4+ T cells. TCRdb redid the calling of the PCR reads with MiXCR, one entry per CDR3 protein. Seen here are more than 15,000 distinct CDR3 sequences, roughly 45% observed once, and the top ten hold 20% to 30%. Sequencing was performed on CD4+ T cells from blood, cultured in vitro, taken before SARS-CoV-2 vaccination. These receptors came from a human donor who had recovered from COVID-19.

The chain couples TRBV2 to TRBJ2-1; TRBD2 aligns across 9 bases. V dropped 7 bases and J dropped 6; count of bases not matched to a gene: 10. There are 15 residues in the CDR3. Germline CDR1 SNHLY, CDR2 FYNNEI. The CDR3 nucleotides read TGTGCCAGCACGAGGAACGGACTAGCGCCCAATGAGCAGTTCTTC. Protein product: CASTRNGLAPNEQFF.

The J gene is TRBJ1-6, the V gene TRBV11-3, with D hard to call. Germline CDR1 SGHNT, CDR2 YENEEA. This CDR3 contains 14 residues. Trimming left V 3 bases short and J 8 bases short, with 11 bases between. CDR3 in DNA: TGTGCCAGCAGCTTGGAGGGAGAGGATTCACCCCTCCACTTT. Protein product: CASSLEGEDSPLHF. The full variable domain, with the rest looked up from reference TRBV11-3 and TRBJ1-6, is EAGVVQSPRYKIIEKKQPVAFWCNPISGHNTLYWYLQNLGQGPELLIRYENEEAVDDSQLPKDRFSAERLKGVDSTLKIQPAELGDSAVYLCASSLEGEDSPLHFGNGTRLTVT.

The chain links TRBV10-1 to TRBJ1-5; tentatively, D is TRBD1 (5 bases). Germline CDR1 WNHNN, CDR2 SYGVQD (reference sequence). This CDR3 contains 13 residues. Trimming pared 5 bases from V and 6 bases from J, leaving 11 bases between. CDR3 residues: CASSNRGSQPQHF. The CDR3 DNA reads TGCGCCAGCAGTAATAGGGGAAGTCAGCCCCAGCATTTT.

The chain combines TRBV3-1 with TRBJ2-6; no clear D. The germline V and J ends were trimmed by 6 bases and 1 base, with 7 bases remaining between them. The length of the CDR3 is 14 residues. Germline CDR1 LGHDT, CDR2 YNNKEL (reference sequence). The CDR3 bases are TGTGCCAGCAGTCACCCTTCTGGGGCCAACGTCCTGACTTTC. It yields the protein CASSHPSGANVLTF. The full variable domain, rest sourced from reference TRBV3-1 and TRBJ2-6, is DTAVSQTPKYLVTQMGNDKSIKCEQNLGHDTMYWYKQDSKKFLKIMFSYNNKELIINETVPNRFSPKSPDKAHLNLHINSLELGDSAVYFCASSHPSGANVLTFGAGSRLTVL.

The J gene is TRBJ1-1, the V gene TRBV4-1, with D perhaps TRBD1 (5 bases). The CDR3 totals 15 residues. The germline gives CDR1 MGHRA, CDR2 YSYEKL. V was clipped by 0 bases and J by 1 base, with 9 bases between them. The CDR3 region is CASSQEGTGNTEAFF. The CDR3 nucleotides are TGCGCCAGCAGCCAAGAGGGGACGGGGAACACTGAAGCTTTCTTT.

This clonotype was detected only a few times. V gene TRBV12-3 or TRBV12-4 combines with J gene TRBJ2-1; 9 positions match TRBD2. Trimming took 0 bases from V and 14 from J; bases not matched to a gene: 2. This CDR3 is built from 12 residues. The CDR3 nucleotides are TGTGCCAGCAGTTTAGCGGGGACTAGCAAGTTCTTC. Protein: CASSLAGTSKFF.

The chain recombines TRBV5-4 with TRBJ2-1, with D possibly being TRBD1 (6 bases). The CDR3 extends over 14 amino acids. V shed 2 bases and J shed 5 bases, with 11 bases lying between them. Germline V CDR1 and CDR2: SGHNT, YYREEE (reference sequence). The CDR3 loop is CASSLQGINNEQFF. CDR3 nucleotide sequence: TGTGCCAGCAGCTTACAGGGAATAAACAATGAGCAGTTCTTC.

The rearrangement uses TRBV20-1 and TRBJ2-2; 11 bases agree with TRBD2. Germline V gene lookup returns CDR1 DFQATT and CDR2 SNEGSKA (reference sequence). The ends lost 0 bases at V and 4 bases at J; junction bases unmatched: 4. The CDR3 spans 16 residues. CDR3 DNA sequence: TGCAGTGCTAGAGATCATCTAGCGGGGGGCACCGGGGAGCTGTTTTTT. Translated: CSARDHLAGGTGELFF.

The V gene is TRBV28, the J gene TRBJ1-6; TRBD1 matches at 8 bases. CDR3 length equals 16 residues. The V gene's germline CDR1 is MDHEN and CDR2 SYDVKM. The J segment lost 2 bases and the V segment lost 5 bases, leaving 5 bases of the junction unmatched. The CDR3 here is CASSPRGRAYNSPLHF. Here the CDR3 DNA reads TGTGCCAGCAGTCCCAGGGGGCGCGCCTATAATTCACCCCTCCACTTT.

The chain couples TRBV21-1 to TRBJ1-6; TRBD1, the table's D call, lacks a check against the DNA. TRBV21-1 is a documented pseudogene. This CDR3 is 17 amino acids long. This chain's CDR3 is CASSKAGQTMGNSPLHF. In nucleotides, the CDR3 is TGTGCCAGCAGCAAAGCAGGACAGACCATGGGGAATTCACCCCTCCACTTT.

The chain uses TRBV12-5 and TRBJ1-5; maybe TRBD1 (5 bases). With 5 bases removed from V and 4 bases from J, the gap between germline ends came to 24 bases. CDR1 LGHNT and CDR2 FRNRAP come from the germline V gene. CDR3 size: 18 residues. The CDR3 coding sequence is TGTGCTAGTGGTCCGCCCGGATCGAACCGGGGGGTTAATCAGCCCCAGCATTTT. This translates into CASGPPGSNRGVNQPQHF.

The rearrangement links TRBV10-3 to TRBJ2-7; D is possibly TRBD1 (6 bases). V dropped 6 bases and J dropped 3 bases, with 9 bases sitting between them. Germline V gene lookup returns CDR1 ENHRY and CDR2 SYGVKD. The CDR3 totals 12 residues. CDR3 in amino acids: CAISEDSYEQYF. The CDR3 region has the DNA TGTGCCATCAGCGAGGACAGCTACGAGCAGTACTTC.

In this sample, this clonotype turned up a few times. In DNA, the CDR3 is TGTGCCAGCAGCCAATTCATGGTGGGGCGGTCTGAAGCTTTCTTT. It codes for CASSQFMVGRSEAFF. The chain links TRBV7-2 to TRBJ1-1, with a possible D match to TRBD1 (5 bases). Germline V CDR1 and CDR2: SGHTA, FQGNSA. V lost 5 bases, J lost 6 bases, and 19 bases lay in between. The CDR3 consists of 15 residues.

This chain uses TRBV6-1 with TRBJ1-4; a weak D match, TRBD1 (5 bases). Looked up from germline, CDR1 is MNHNS and CDR2 is SASEGT. V was cut by 6 bases and J by 1 base, with 15 bases left in between. The CDR3 extends over 16 amino acids. The CDR3 spells CASSPVGEVTNEKLFF. CDR3 bases: TGTGCCAGCAGCCCCGTGGGGGAGGTAACTAATGAAAAACTGTTTTTT.

This clonotype occurred once. The genes are TRBV20-1 and TRBJ1-4, with a tentative D call TRBD1 (6 bases). The CDR3 is 13 amino acids. V lost 2 bases, J lost 7 bases, and 11 bases lay in between. Germline V CDR1 and CDR2: DFQATT, SNEGSKA (reference sequence). The CDR3, as DNA: TGCAGTGCTAGACCTCGGACAGCTGAAAAACTGTTTTTT. It yields the protein CSARPRTAEKLFF.

The V call is TRBV7-2, the J call TRBJ1-1; possibly TRBD1 for D (6 bases). The CDR3 loop spans 13 amino acids. Deletions cut 3 bases from V and 11 bases from J, with 16 bases between. Germline assignment: CDR1 SGHTA and CDR2 FQGNSA. The CDR3 DNA follows: TGTGCCAGCAGCTTTACAGGGCCGAACGGGGCTTTCTTT. Amino acids: CASSFTGPNGAFF.

The chain has TRBV30 and TRBJ1-6; tentative D call: TRBD1 (5 bases). CDR3 length: 13 residues. The V end lost 0 bases, the J end lost 7 bases, and 7 bases lay between the germline ends. The germline V gene encodes CDR1 GTSNPN and CDR2 SVGIG (reference sequence). CDR3 sequence: CAWSVPGNSPLHF. CDR3 DNA sequence: TGTGCCTGGAGTGTACCAGGGAATTCACCCCTCCACTTT.

The V and J genes are TRBV28 and TRBJ1-5, with 9 positions matching TRBD1. The CDR3 loop spans 15 amino acids. The germline V gene has CDR1 MDHEN and CDR2 SYDVKM. Trimming cost V 6 bases and J 2 bases; bases outside gene matches: 5. Written as DNA, the CDR3 is TGTGCCAGCAGCCACAGGGGGCGTCGCAATCAGCCCCAGCATTTT. Protein product: CASSHRGRRNQPQHF. Combining the CDR3 with reference TRBV28 and TRBJ1-5 gives the whole variable domain DVKVTQSSRYLVKRTGEKVFLECVQDMDHENMFWYRQDPGLGLRLIYFSYDVKMKEKGDIPEGYSVSREKKERFSLILESASTNQTSMYLCASSHRGRRNQPQHFGDGTRLSIL.

The CDR3 nucleotides read TGTGCCAGCAGTTACTCGAAGGTCGGACGGACGTTCCTGTACTTC. It codes for CASSYSKVGRTFLYF. V and J are TRBV6-2 or TRBV6-3 and TRBJ2-5; D gene ambiguous. Germline CDR1 and CDR2: MNHEY and SVGEGT. Trimming took 0 bases from V and 13 from J, leaving 21 bases between them. The CDR3 loop spans 15 amino acids.

V gene TRBV7-2 combines with J gene TRBJ2-1; TRBD2 aligns across 12 bases. The CDR3 is 17 residues long. V shed 5 bases, J shed 7 bases, and the junction held 12 bases outside the gene matches. The germline CDR1 and CDR2 sequences are SGHTA and FQGNSA. The CDR3 sequence is CASSLASGRGARNEQFF. The CDR3 nucleotides read TGTGCCAGCAGCCTTGCTAGCGGGAGGGGGGCTCGGAATGAGCAGTTCTTC.

The genes are TRBV12-3 or TRBV12-4 and TRBJ2-7; 9 bases agree with TRBD1. The junction had 7 bases not matched to a gene; V was cut back by 7 bases and J by 3 bases. The CDR3 is 14 residues long. The CDR3 DNA reads TGTGCCAGCACCTTCGGGACAGGGTTCTACGAGCAGTACTTC. Encoded protein: CASTFGTGFYEQYF.